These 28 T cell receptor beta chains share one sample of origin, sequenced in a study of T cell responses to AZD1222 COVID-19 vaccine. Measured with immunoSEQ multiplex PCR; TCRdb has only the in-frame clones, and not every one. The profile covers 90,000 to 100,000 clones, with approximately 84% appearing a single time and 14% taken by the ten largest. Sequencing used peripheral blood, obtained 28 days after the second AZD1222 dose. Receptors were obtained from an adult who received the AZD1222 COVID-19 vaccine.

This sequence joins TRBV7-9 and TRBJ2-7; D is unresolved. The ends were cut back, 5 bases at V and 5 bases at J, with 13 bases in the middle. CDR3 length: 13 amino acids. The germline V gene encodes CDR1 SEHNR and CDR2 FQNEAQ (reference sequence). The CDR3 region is CASSGMGLDEQYF. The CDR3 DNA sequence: TGTGCCAGCAGCGGCATGGGGTTGGACGAGCAGTACTTC.

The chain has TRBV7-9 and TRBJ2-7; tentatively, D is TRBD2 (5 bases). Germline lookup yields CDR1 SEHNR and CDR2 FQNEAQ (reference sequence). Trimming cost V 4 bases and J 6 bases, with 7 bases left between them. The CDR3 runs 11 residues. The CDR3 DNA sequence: TGTGCCAGCAGCTACGGGATCGAGCAGTACTTC. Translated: CASSYGIEQYF. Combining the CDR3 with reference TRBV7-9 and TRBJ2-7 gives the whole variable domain DTGVSQNPRHKITKRGQNVTFRCDPISEHNRLYWYRQTLGQGPEFLTYFQNEAQLEKSRLLSDRFSAERPKGSFSTLEIQRTEQGDSAMYLCASSYGIEQYFGPGTRLTVT.

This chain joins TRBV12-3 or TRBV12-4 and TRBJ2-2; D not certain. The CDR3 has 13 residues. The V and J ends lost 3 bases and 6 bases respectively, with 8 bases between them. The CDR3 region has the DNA TGTGCCAGCAGTTTTTTCTTCCCCGGGGAGCTGTTTTTT. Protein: CASSFFFPGELFF.

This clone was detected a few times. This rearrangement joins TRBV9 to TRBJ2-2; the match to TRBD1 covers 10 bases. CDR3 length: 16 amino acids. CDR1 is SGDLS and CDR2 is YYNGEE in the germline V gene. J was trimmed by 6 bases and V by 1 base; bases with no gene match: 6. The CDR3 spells CASSVSGQGGSGELFF. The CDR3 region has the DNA TGTGCCAGCAGCGTAAGCGGACAGGGGGGATCCGGGGAGCTGTTTTTT.

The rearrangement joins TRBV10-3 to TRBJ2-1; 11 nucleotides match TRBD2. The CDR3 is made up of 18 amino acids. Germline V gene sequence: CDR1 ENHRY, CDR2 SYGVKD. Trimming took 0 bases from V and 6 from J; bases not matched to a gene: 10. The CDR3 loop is CAISESRSSLAGVNEQFF. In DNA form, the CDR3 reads TGTGCCATCAGTGAGTCCCGTTCATCACTAGCGGGAGTCAATGAGCAGTTCTTC.

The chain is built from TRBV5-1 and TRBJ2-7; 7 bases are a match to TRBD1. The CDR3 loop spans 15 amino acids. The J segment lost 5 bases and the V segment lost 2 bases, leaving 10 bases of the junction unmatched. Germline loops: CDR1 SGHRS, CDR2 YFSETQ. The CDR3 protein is CASSFLVGQDDEQYF. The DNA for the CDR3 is TGCGCCAGCAGCTTTTTGGTAGGACAGGATGACGAGCAGTACTTC.

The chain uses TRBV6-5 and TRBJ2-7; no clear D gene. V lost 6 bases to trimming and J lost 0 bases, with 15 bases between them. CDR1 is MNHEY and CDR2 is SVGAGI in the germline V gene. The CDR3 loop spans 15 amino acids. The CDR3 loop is CASRVAAESSYEQYF. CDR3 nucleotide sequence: TGTGCCAGCAGAGTCGCGGCGGAAAGCTCCTACGAGCAGTACTTC.

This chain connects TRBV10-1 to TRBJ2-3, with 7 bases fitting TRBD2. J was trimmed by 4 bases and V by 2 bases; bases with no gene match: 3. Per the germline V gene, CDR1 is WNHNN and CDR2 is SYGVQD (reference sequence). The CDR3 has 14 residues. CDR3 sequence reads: CASSEGRGADTQYF. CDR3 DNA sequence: TGCGCCAGCAGTGAGGGGAGGGGAGCAGATACGCAGTATTTT.

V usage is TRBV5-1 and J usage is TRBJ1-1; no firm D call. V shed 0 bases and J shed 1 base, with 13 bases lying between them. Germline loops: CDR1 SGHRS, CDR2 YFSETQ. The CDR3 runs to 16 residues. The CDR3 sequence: CASSLGSTLRNTEAFF. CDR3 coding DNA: TGCGCCAGCAGCTTGGGCAGTACCTTAAGGAACACTGAAGCTTTCTTT.

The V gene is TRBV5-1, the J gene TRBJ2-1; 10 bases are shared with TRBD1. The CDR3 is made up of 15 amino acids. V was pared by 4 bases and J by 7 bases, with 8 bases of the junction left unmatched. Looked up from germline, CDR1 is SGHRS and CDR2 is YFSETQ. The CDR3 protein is CASSIRTGGQNEQFF. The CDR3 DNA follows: TGCGCCAGCAGCATAAGGACAGGGGGTCAAAATGAGCAGTTCTTC.

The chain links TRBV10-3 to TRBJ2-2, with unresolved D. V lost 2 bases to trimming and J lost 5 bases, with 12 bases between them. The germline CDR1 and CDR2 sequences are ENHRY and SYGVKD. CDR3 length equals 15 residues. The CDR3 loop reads CAISEADGRTGELFF. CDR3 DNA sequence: TGTGCCATCAGTGAGGCGGACGGAAGGACCGGGGAGCTGTTTTTT.

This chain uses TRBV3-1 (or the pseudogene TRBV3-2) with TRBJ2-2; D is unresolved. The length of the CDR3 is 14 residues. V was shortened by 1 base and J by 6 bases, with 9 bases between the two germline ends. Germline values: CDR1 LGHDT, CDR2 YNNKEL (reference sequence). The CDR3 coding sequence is TGTGCCAGCAGCCAAGCATATTTCGCCGGGGAGCTGTTTTTT. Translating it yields CASSQAYFAGELFF.

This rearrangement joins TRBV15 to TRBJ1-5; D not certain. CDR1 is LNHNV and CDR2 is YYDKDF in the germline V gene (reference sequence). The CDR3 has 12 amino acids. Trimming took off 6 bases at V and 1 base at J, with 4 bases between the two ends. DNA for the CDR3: TGTGCCACCAGGGACAGCAATCAGCCCCAGCATTTT. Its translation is CATRDSNQPQHF.

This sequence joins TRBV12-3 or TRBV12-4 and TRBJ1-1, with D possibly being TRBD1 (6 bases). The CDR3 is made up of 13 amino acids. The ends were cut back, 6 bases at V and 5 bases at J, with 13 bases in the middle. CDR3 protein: CASRPTGKTEAFF. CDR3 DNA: TGTGCCAGCAGACCTACAGGGAAAACTGAAGCTTTCTTT.

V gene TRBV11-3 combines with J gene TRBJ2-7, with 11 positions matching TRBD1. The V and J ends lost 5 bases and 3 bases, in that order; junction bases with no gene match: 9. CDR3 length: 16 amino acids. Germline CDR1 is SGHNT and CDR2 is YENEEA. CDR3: CASSGTGGTGGYEQYF. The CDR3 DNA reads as TGTGCCAGCAGCGGTACAGGGGGGACAGGGGGCTACGAGCAGTACTTC.

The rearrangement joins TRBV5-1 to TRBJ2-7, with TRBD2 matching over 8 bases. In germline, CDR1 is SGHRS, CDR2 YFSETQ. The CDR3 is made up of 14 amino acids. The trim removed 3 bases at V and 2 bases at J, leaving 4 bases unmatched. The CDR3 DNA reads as TGCGCCAGCAGCTCCGGGGGACTAGCCTACGAGCAGTACTTC. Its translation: CASSSGGLAYEQYF. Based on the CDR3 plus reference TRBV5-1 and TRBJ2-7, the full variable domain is KAGVTQTPRYLIKTRGQQVTLSCSPISGHRSVSWYQQTPGQGLQFLFEYFSETQRNKGNFPGRFSGRQFSNSRSEMNVSTLELGDSALYLCASSSGGLAYEQYFGPGTRLTVT.

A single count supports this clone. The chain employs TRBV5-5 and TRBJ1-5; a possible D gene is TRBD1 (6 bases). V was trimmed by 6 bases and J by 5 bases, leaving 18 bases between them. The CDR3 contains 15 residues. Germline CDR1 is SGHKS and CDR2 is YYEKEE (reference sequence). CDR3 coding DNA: TGTGCCAGCACCCCTTCAGGTAGACAGGATCAGCCCCAGCATTTT. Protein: CASTPSGRQDQPQHF.

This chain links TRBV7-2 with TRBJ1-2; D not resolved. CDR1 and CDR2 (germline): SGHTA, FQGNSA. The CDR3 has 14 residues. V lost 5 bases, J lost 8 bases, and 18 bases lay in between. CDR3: CASSPPRHHRGYTF. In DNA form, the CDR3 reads TGTGCCAGCAGCCCCCCCCGGCACCATCGAGGCTACACCTTC.

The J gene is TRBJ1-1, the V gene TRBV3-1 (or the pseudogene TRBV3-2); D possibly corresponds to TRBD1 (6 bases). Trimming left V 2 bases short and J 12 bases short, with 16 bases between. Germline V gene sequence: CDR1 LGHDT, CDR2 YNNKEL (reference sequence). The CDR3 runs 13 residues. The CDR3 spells CASSQMDRGGTFF. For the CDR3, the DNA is TGTGCCAGCAGCCAAATGGATAGGGGGGGAACTTTCTTT.

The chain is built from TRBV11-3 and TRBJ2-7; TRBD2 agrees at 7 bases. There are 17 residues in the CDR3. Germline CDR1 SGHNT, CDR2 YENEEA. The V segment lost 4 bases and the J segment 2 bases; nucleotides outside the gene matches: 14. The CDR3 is CASSYNTPTSVPYEQYF. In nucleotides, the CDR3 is TGTGCCAGCAGCTACAACACCCCTACTAGCGTCCCCTACGAGCAGTACTTC. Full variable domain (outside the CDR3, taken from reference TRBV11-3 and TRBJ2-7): EAGVVQSPRYKIIEKKQPVAFWCNPISGHNTLYWYLQNLGQGPELLIRYENEEAVDDSQLPKDRFSAERLKGVDSTLKIQPAELGDSAVYLCASSYNTPTSVPYEQYFGPGTRLTVT.

The CDR3 coding sequence is TGCGCCAGCAGCCAAGATCTTCGTCAGCCCCAGCATTTT. Residues: CASSQDLRQPQHF. This chain links TRBV4-3 with TRBJ1-5; D gene unclear. The CDR3 consists of 13 residues. Per germline, CDR1 LGHNA and CDR2 YSLEER. Deletions cut 0 bases from V and 6 bases from J, with 6 bases between.

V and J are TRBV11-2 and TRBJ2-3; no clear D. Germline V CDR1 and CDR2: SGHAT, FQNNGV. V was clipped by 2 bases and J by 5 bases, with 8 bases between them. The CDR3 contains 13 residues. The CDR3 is CASSLSFQDTQYF. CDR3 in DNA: TGTGCCAGCAGCTTATCGTTTCAAGATACGCAGTATTTT.

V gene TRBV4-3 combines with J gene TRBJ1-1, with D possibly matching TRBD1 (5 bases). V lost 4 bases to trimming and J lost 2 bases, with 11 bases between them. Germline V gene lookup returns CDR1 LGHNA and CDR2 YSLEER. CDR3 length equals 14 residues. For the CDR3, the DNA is TGCGCCAGCAGCCCGGACAAGGCCAACACTGAAGCTTTCTTT. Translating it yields CASSPDKANTEAFF.

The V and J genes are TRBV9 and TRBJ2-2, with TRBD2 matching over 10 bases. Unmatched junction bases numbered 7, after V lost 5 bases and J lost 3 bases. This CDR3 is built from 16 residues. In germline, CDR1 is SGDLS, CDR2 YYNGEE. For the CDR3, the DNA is TGTGCCAGCAGTCTGTACGGGACTAGCGACACCGGGGAGCTGTTTTTT. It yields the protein CASSLYGTSDTGELFF.

CDR3 sequence reads: CASSVDLGTRSSGANVLTF. The DNA of the CDR3 is TGTGCCAGCAGCGTAGATCTCGGGACACGATCGTCTGGGGCCAACGTCCTGACTTTC. This chain links TRBV9 with TRBJ2-6; a possible D gene is TRBD1 (6 bases). Germline assignment: CDR1 SGDLS and CDR2 YYNGEE. The V end lost 0 bases, the J end lost 1 base, and 17 bases lay between the germline ends. CDR3 size: 19 residues.

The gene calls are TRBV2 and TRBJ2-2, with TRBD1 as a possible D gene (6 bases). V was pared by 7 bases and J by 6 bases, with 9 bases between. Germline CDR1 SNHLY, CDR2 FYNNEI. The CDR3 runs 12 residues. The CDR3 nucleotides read TGTGCCAGCAACGAGGGGGCCGGGGAGCTGTTTTTT. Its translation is CASNEGAGELFF.

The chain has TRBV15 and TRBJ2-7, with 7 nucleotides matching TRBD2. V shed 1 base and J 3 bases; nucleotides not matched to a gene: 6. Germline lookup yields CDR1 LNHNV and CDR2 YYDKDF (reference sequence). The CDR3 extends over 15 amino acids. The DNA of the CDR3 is TGTGCCACCAGCAGAGTGAAGCCGGGGGGCTACGAGCAGTACTTC. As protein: CATSRVKPGGYEQYF.

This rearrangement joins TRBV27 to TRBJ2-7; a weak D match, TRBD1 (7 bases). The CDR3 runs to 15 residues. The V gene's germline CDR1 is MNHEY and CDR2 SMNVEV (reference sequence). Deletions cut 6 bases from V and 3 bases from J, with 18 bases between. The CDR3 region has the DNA TGTGCCAGCAGCTATGGGCGGGACAGACACTACGAGCAGTACTTC. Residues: CASSYGRDRHYEQYF.